The entry that follows covers one TCR beta chain sequence. Germline V lookup: CDR1 WNHNN, CDR2 SYGVQD (reference sequence). The V end was cut by 4 bases, the J end by 2 bases, with 8 bases between. The CDR3 runs to 13 residues. Amplification yielded TCR beta CDR3 regions, with RNA transcripts as the source. With the HTBI primer set, the TCR CDR3 went through a first round of RT-PCR. TCRdb ran MiXCR on the multiplex PCR reads and lists one entry per CDR3 protein. This sample carries roughly 280,000 distinct CDR3 sequences, roughly 20% of them seen once, and the ten largest clones take around two thirds. This record comes from a study of T cells in Graves' hyperthyroidism and ophthalmopathy.

This chain links TRBV10-1 with TRBJ1-2; tentative D call: TRBD1 (5 bases). The sample comprised blood. This sequence was found in a man aged 25-45 years with Graves' ophthalmopathy. The CDR3 nucleotides are TGCGCCAGCAGTGCTGCAGGGAACTATGGCTACACCTTC. Translating it yields CASSAAGNYGYTF.